The 17 T cell receptor beta chains below were found in one sample sequenced in a study of CD8 T cells in Susac syndrome. Random hexamers were used to reverse transcribe an amount of roughly 0.45 to 1 ug RNA. One entry per CDR3 protein, called by TCRdb with MiXCR from the immunoSEQ multiplex PCR reads. The sample contains 160,000 or so distinct CDR3 sequences, about 93% of which appear only once. The sequencing sample was made of CD4+ T cells from PBMCs. Source of these receptors: a human donor in good health.

This CDR3 is CSVEQGASTDTQYF. CDR3 in DNA: TGCAGCGTTGAACAGGGCGCTAGCACAGATACGCAGTATTTT. The chain carries TRBV29-1 and TRBJ2-3, with D perhaps matching TRBD1 (5 bases). Germline CDR1 reads SQVTM; CDR2 reads ANQGSEA. Trimming removed 2 bases at V and 0 bases at J, with 9 bases between. There are 14 residues in the CDR3.

This clonotype was found once. The rearrangement uses TRBV10-2 and TRBJ2-7; TRBD2 aligns across 8 bases. Germline V lookup: CDR1 WSHSY, CDR2 SAAADI. The CDR3 contains 13 residues. The trim removed 3 bases at V and 4 bases at J, leaving 2 bases unmatched. The CDR3 reads CASSDLAGYEQYF. The DNA of the CDR3 is TGCGCCAGCAGTGATTTAGCGGGGTACGAGCAGTACTTC.

V gene TRBV30 combines with J gene TRBJ2-7; D is ambiguous. V was clipped by 3 bases and J by 0 bases, with 12 bases between them. The CDR3 consists of 14 residues. The V gene's germline CDR1 is GTSNPN and CDR2 SVGIG (reference sequence). The CDR3 nucleotides are TGTGCCTGGAGGTTTCCGACTGTCTCCTACGAGCAGTACTTC. Protein product: CAWRFPTVSYEQYF.

This chain links TRBV2 with TRBJ1-2, with D possibly TRBD1 on 5 matching bases. The CDR3 is 14 amino acids. The germline V and J ends were trimmed by 0 bases and 5 bases, with 10 bases remaining between them. Germline values: CDR1 SNHLY, CDR2 FYNNEI. The CDR3 coding sequence is TGTGCCAGCAGTGAAGCTCCGGGACTATATGGCTACACCTTC. This translates into CASSEAPGLYGYTF. Variable domain in full (rest from reference TRBV2 and TRBJ1-2): EPEVTQTPSHQVTQMGQEVILRCVPISNHLYFYWYRQILGQKVEFLVSFYNNEISEKSEIFDDQFSVERPDGSNFTLKIRSTKLEDSAMYFCASSEAPGLYGYTFGSGTRLTVV.

The chain uses TRBV14 and TRBJ2-7; 8 bases line up with TRBD1. The junction had 7 bases not matched to a gene; V was cut back by 4 bases and J by 5 bases. The CDR3 loop spans 14 amino acids. CDR1 is SGHDN and CDR2 is FVKESK in the germline V gene. The CDR3 sequence: CASSLMTGADEQYF. The CDR3 DNA sequence: TGTGCCAGCAGCCTCATGACAGGGGCGGACGAGCAGTACTTC.

V usage is TRBV23-1 and J usage is TRBJ1-1, with D hard to call. TRBV23-1 is given ORF status, its function remaining uncertain. The CDR3 totals 15 residues. Trimming shortened V by 4 bases and J by 0 bases, and 12 bases separated the two germline ends. CDR3 in DNA: TGCGCCAGCAGTCGCAACAGAAAACTGAACACTGAAGCTTTCTTT. This codes for CASSRNRKLNTEAFF.

The chain is built from TRBV6-1 and TRBJ1-1; no clear D. V lost 4 bases, J lost 3 bases, and 9 bases lay in between. Germline V CDR1 and CDR2: MNHNS, SASEGT. The CDR3 consists of 13 residues. The CDR3: CASSAVAYTEAFF. The CDR3 DNA follows: TGTGCCAGCAGTGCAGTCGCGTACACTGAAGCTTTCTTT.

The chain is built from TRBV29-1 and TRBJ1-5; no clear D gene. V was pared by 1 base and J by 4 bases, with 8 bases between. The CDR3 consists of 13 residues. CDR1 is SQVTM and CDR2 is ANQGSEA in the germline V gene. The CDR3 DNA is TGCAGCGTTGAAGTGGCCGGAAATCAGCCCCAGCATTTT. Translated: CSVEVAGNQPQHF.

This rearrangement joins TRBV6-1 to TRBJ1-1; 7 bases fit TRBD1. This CDR3 comprises 14 residues. Germline CDR1 is MNHNS and CDR2 is SASEGT. With V trimmed by 3 bases and J by 0 bases, 1 base remained unmatched. This CDR3 reads CASSEDRMNTEAFF. The DNA for the CDR3 is TGTGCCAGCAGTGAGGACAGGATGAACACTGAAGCTTTCTTT.

V is TRBV7-3 and J is TRBJ2-1; no clear D. The V and J ends lost 0 bases and 1 base respectively, with 1 base between them. The CDR3 is 13 amino acids. Germline V gene sequence: CDR1 SGHTA, CDR2 FQGTGA. CDR3 DNA: TGTGCCAGCAGCTTAACGTCCTACAATGAGCAGTTCTTC. Its translation: CASSLTSYNEQFF.

The gene calls are TRBV12-3 or TRBV12-4 and TRBJ2-5; the D call may be TRBD1 or TRBD2 (7 bases each). The CDR3 runs 14 residues. The V and J ends lost 5 bases and 4 bases respectively, with 14 bases between them. The CDR3 DNA follows: TGTGCCAGCAGTCCAGGGGGGGGTGGAGAGACCCAGTACTTC. Its protein product is CASSPGGGGETQYF.

DNA for the CDR3: TGCGCCAGCAGCGGCGGACAGCCCGGCGGGGAGCTGTTTTTT. Amino acid sequence: CASSGGQPGGELFF. The chain links TRBV5-1 to TRBJ2-2; possibly TRBD1 for D (6 bases). Trimming cost V 4 bases and J 7 bases, with 14 bases left between them. CDR3 length: 14 amino acids. Germline V gives CDR1 SGHRS, CDR2 YFSETQ.

Only one count was recorded for this clonotype. V usage is TRBV6-1 and J usage is TRBJ1-1; D remains ambiguous. The CDR3 has 13 residues. Germline-derived CDR1 and CDR2 are MNHNS and SASEGT. The V gene lost 7 bases and the J gene lost 0 bases, with 9 bases spanning the gap. As DNA, the CDR3 is TGTGCCAGCATGGAGGCGTTGAACACTGAAGCTTTCTTT. The encoded protein is CASMEALNTEAFF.

The V gene is TRBV18, the J gene TRBJ1-3; 7 bases match TRBD1. This CDR3 spans 14 amino acids. The J segment lost 5 bases and the V segment lost 3 bases, leaving 4 bases of the junction unmatched. Germline CDR1 is KGHSH and CDR2 is LQKENI. CDR3 DNA sequence: TGTGCCAGCTCACCCGCAGGGGGACGAAACACCATATATTTT. This sequence encodes CASSPAGGRNTIYF.

This clonotype was observed a single time. The rearrangement joins TRBV7-3 to TRBJ2-6, with 7 bases fitting TRBD1. With 4 bases clipped from V and 3 bases from J, the junction kept 15 bases outside the gene matches. This CDR3 region has 19 residues. From germline, CDR1 is SGHTA and CDR2 FQGTGA. The CDR3 region has the DNA TGTGCCAGCAGCTCGGACCCTACACAGGGGAAGAATGGGGCCAACGTCCTGACTTTC. The encoded protein is CASSSDPTQGKNGANVLTF.

The V call is TRBV27, the J call TRBJ1-6, with D possibly TRBD1 on 5 matching bases. The CDR3 length is 14 residues. CDR1 and CDR2 from the germline V gene are MNHEY and SMNVEV (reference sequence). V dropped 6 bases and J dropped 9 bases, with 15 bases sitting between them. This CDR3 is CASSRDPSSSPLHF. Here the CDR3 DNA reads TGTGCCAGCAGCCGGGACCCCTCTAGTTCACCCCTCCACTTT.

This clonotype was detected once. The chain employs TRBV29-1 and TRBJ2-7; D is possibly TRBD2 (6 bases). V was shortened by 6 bases and J by 7 bases, with 13 bases between the two germline ends. CDR1 and CDR2 from the germline V gene are SQVTM and ANQGSEA. This CDR3 has 11 residues. CDR3 amino acids: CSVAGAGEQYF. Here the CDR3 DNA reads TGCAGCGTGGCCGGGGCGGGGGAGCAGTACTTC.